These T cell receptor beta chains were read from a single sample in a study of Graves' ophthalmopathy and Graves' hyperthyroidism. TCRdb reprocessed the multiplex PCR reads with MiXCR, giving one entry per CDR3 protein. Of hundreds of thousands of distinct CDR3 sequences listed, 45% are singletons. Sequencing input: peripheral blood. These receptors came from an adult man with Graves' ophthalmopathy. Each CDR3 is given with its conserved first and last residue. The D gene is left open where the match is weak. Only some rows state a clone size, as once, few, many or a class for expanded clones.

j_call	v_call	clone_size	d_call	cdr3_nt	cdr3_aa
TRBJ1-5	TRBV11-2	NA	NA	TGTGCCAGCAGCTTATCTTTCAATCAGCCCCAGCATTTT	CASSLSFNQPQHF
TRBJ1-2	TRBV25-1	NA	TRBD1	TGTGCCAGCAGGGACCGGGACAGCTACTATGGCTACACCTTC	CASRDRDSYYGYTF
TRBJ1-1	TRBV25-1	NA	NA	TGTGCCAGCAGTCCGGCCGGCAGGGTGAACACTGAAGCTTTCTTT	CASSPAGRVNTEAFF
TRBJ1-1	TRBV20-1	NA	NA	TGCAGTGCTCTCCACCACACTGAAGCTTTCTTT	CSALHHTEAFF
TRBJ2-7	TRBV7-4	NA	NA	TGTGCCAGCAGCCCGCAACCGGGACCTTCTTCCCACGAGCAGTACTTC	CASSPQPGPSSHEQYF
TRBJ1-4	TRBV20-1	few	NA	TGCAGTGCTAGCCCCGGGCCACGGGAAAAACTGTTTTTT	CSASPGPREKLFF
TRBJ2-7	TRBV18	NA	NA	TGTGCCAGCTCACCAGGCGGCTTAAACGAGCAGTACTTC	CASSPGGLNEQYF
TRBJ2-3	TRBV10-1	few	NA	TGCGCCAGCAGTGGAAGCAGGGGAAGCACAGATACGCAGTATTTT	CASSGSRGSTDTQYF
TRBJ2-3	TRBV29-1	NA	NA	TGCAGCTTAGAGGCCAGGGGGGGCACAGATACGCAGTATTTT	CSLEARGGTDTQYF
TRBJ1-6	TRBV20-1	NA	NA	TGCAGTGCTAGAGATGGAAGGGGGAATTCACCCCTCCACTTT	CSARDGRGNSPLHF
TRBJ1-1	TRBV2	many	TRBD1	TGTGCCGGAAGTACAGGGGTTACTGAAGCTTTCTTT	CAGSTGVTEAFF
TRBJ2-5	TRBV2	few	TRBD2	TGTGCCAGCGTGGGACTAGCGGGATCTCAGGAGACCCAGTACTTC	CASVGLAGSQETQYF
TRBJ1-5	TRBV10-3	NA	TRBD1	TGTGCCATCAGTGAGTCGGTGGACAGGGGGCCGGGGCAGCCCCAGCATTTT	CAISESVDRGPGQPQHF
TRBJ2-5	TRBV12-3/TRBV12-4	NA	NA	TGTGCCAGCCCACTTTATCCCACGGGCCGGGAGACCCAGTACTTC	CASPLYPTGRETQYF
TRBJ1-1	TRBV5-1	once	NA	TGCGCCAGCAGCTTAGAAGGCAGAGGGCGGACTGAAGCTTTCTTT	CASSLEGRGRTEAFF
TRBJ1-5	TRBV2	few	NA	TGTGCCAGCGGGGGGTCCATCAATCAGCCCCAGCATTTT	CASGGSINQPQHF
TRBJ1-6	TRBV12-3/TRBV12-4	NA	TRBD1	TGTGCCAGCAGCCCAGGGGGGCTAGTTTCACCCCTCCACTTT	CASSPGGLVSPLHF
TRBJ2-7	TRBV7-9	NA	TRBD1	TGTGCCAGCAGCCCGCGACAGGGTAGAGCGATTGGCGAGCAGTACTTC	CASSPRQGRAIGEQYF
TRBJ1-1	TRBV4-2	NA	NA	TGTGCCAGCAGCTTAGGGGTCCCAGGCACTGAAGCTTTCTTT	CASSLGVPGTEAFF
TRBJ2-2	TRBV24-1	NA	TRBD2	TGTGCCACCAGTGCAGCGGGGGGAAACACCGGGGAGCTGTTTTTT	CATSAAGGNTGELFF
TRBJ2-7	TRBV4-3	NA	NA	TGCGCCAGCAGCCAAGGGTCAGGGAGCTACGAGCAGTACTTC	CASSQGSGSYEQYF
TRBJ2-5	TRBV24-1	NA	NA	TGTGCCACCAGTGAAGGGTACCAAGAGACCCAGTACTTC	CATSEGYQETQYF
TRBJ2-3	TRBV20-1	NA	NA	TGCAGTGCCCATGCAGACACAGATACGCAGTATTTT	CSAHADTDTQYF
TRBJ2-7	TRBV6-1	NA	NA	TGTGCCAGTATCGGGGCTGGGGAGCAGTACTTC	CASIGAGEQYF
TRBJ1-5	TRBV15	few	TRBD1	TGTGCACCACAGGTGACAGGGTGTCAGCCCCAGCATTTT	CAPQVTGCQPQHF
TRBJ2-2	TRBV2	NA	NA	TGTGCCAGCAGGGGATGGGACCTCACCGGGGAGCTGTTTTTT	CASRGWDLTGELFF
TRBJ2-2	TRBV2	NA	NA	TGTGCCAGCAGTCCGGACTCCCTTAACACCGGGGAGCTGTTTTTT	CASSPDSLNTGELFF
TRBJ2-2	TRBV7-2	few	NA	TGTGCCAGCAGCCCTTTTGCCGGGGAGCTGTTTTTT	CASSPFAGELFF
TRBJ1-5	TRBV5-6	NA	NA	TGTGCCAGCAGCTTTGGGACGGGACGGACCCAGCATTTT	CASSFGTGRTQHF
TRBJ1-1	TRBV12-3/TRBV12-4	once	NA	TGTGCCAGCAGTTTTGGGTGGGCTGGCACTGAAGCTTTCTTT	CASSFGWAGTEAFF
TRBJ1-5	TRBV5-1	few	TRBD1	TGCGCCAGCAGCCCGGGACAGGGAGGCAATAGCAATCAGCCCCAGCATTTT	CASSPGQGGNSNQPQHF
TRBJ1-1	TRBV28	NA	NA	TGTGCCAGCAGTTCGATCGATGAAGCTTTCTTT	CASSSIDEAFF
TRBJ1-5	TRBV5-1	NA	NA	TGTGCCAGCAGCTTGGAAGGGGATAGCAATCAGCCCCAGCATTTT	CASSLEGDSNQPQHF
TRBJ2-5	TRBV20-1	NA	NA	TGCAGTGCTAGCAAGGGAACCCTACCTCAGCCCCAGTACTTC	CSASKGTLPQPQYF
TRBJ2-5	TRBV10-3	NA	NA	TGTGCCATCAGTGGACAAATCACAGATACGCAGTACTTC	CAISGQITDTQYF
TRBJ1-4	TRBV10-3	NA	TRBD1	TGTGCCAGCAGGGAAGGGACAGGGTGGGAAAAACTGTTTTTT	CASREGTGWEKLFF
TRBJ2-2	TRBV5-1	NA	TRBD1	TGCGCCAGCAGCCCTGTAAGGACAGGGAACACCGGGGAGCTGTTTTTT	CASSPVRTGNTGELFF
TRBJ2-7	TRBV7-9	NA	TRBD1	TGTGCCGGCAGCCAAGAGGGACAGGGACGTTACGAGCAGTACTTC	CAGSQEGQGRYEQYF
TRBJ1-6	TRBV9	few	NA	TGTGCCAGCAGGGACGGCTCCTATAATTCACCCCTCCACTTT	CASRDGSYNSPLHF
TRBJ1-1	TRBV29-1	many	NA	TGCAGCGTGGGGGGAGGGGTCGACACTGAAGCTTTCTTT	CSVGGGVDTEAFF
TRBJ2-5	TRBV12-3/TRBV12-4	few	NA	TGTGCTAGTGGTTTGGCTGGACAGACCCAGTACTTC	CASGLAGQTQYF
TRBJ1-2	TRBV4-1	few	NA	TGCGCCAGCAGCCAGTCTACAGACTATGGCTACACCTTC	CASSQSTDYGYTF
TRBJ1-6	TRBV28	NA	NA	TGTGCCAGCAAACAGCCTTCGAATTCACCCCTCCACTTT	CASKQPSNSPLHF
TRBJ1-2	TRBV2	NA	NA	TGTGCCAGCTTGGTTCCGCCAGGGAACTATGGCTACACCTTC	CASLVPPGNYGYTF
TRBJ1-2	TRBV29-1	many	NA	TGCAGCGTTGAAGAGGGCCCTTGGGCTAACTATGGCTACACCTTC	CSVEEGPWANYGYTF
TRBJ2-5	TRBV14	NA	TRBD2	TGTGCCAGCAGCCAAGATTTGGCGGGGAGGGGAAAAGAGACCCAGTACTTC	CASSQDLAGRGKETQYF
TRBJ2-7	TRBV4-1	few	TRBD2	TGCGCCAGCAGCCAAAGCGGGGGGCAGGCCTACGAGCAGTACTTC	CASSQSGGQAYEQYF
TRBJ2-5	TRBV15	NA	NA	TGTGCCACCAGCAGAGATGTGGAGGGGGGGTCCCAAGAGACCCAGTACTTC	CATSRDVEGGSQETQYF
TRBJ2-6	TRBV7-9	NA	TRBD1	TGTGCCAGCAGCTTAACAGGGGAAGGGGCCAACGTCCTGACTTTC	CASSLTGEGANVLTF
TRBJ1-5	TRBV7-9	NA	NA	TGTGCCAGCAGCTTAGGATCAGGTGGCAATCAGCCCCAGCATTTT	CASSLGSGGNQPQHF
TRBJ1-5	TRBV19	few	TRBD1	TGTGCCAGTACCCAAGGACAGGGAAGTCAGCCCCAGCATTTT	CASTQGQGSQPQHF
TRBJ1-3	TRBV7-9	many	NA	TGTGCCCCTCACTCTGGAAACACCATATATTTT	CAPHSGNTIYF
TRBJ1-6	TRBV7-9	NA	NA	TGTGCCAGCAGCTTAGATGGCAGGGTCCCCTCACTCCTCCACTTT	CASSLDGRVPSLLHF
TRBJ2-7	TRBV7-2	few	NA	TGTGCCAGCAGGAGGGCGTCGACATCCTACGAGCAGTACTTC	CASRRASTSYEQYF
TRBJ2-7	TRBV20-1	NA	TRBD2	TGCAGTGCTAGGAGACTAGCGGAGGCCTACGAGCAGTACTTC	CSARRLAEAYEQYF
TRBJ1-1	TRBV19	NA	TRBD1	TGTGCCAGTAGTCCCGGGGCAGGGGGGAACACTGAAGCTTTCTTT	CASSPGAGGNTEAFF
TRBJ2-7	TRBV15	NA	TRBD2	TGTGCCACCAGCATTCCTAGCGGCGCAACCTACGAGCAGTACTTC	CATSIPSGATYEQYF
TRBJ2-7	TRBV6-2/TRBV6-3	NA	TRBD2	TGTGCCAGCAGTTACACGACTAGCAAGCAGTACTTC	CASSYTTSKQYF
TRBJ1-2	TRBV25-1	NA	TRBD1	TGTGCCAGCAGTCTCCGACAGGGGGCCGGGGGCTACACCTTC	CASSLRQGAGGYTF
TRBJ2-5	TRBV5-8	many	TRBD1	TGTGCCAGCAGCTTGGCGGACGGACAGGGCCAAGAGACCCAGTACTTC	CASSLADGQGQETQYF